The T cell receptor (beta chain) described here comes from a study of PD-L1 blockade in urothelial cancer. Profiled with immunoSEQ multiplex PCR; TCRdb holds only in-frame clones, not every one. The data hold some 51,000 clones, with approximately 86% observed a single time. Patients' urothelial carcinoma was locally advanced or metastatic. Patient sample counts ranged from 1 to 8, pretreatment and on-treatment. This CDR3 spans 14 amino acids. V lost 0 bases to trimming and J lost 4 bases, with 10 bases between them. Germline V gene sequence: CDR1 MNHEY, CDR2 SVGAGI. The sequences come from PBMCs, collected around atezolizumab (anti-PD-L1) treatment. The source is a man aged 55 to 70 with urothelial cancer. The chain links TRBV6-5 to TRBJ2-7; a possible D gene is TRBD2 (6 bases). The CDR3 spells CASSYSRGTYEQYF. The CDR3 coding sequence is TGTGCCAGCAGTTACTCTCGGGGGACGTACGAGCAGTACTTC.